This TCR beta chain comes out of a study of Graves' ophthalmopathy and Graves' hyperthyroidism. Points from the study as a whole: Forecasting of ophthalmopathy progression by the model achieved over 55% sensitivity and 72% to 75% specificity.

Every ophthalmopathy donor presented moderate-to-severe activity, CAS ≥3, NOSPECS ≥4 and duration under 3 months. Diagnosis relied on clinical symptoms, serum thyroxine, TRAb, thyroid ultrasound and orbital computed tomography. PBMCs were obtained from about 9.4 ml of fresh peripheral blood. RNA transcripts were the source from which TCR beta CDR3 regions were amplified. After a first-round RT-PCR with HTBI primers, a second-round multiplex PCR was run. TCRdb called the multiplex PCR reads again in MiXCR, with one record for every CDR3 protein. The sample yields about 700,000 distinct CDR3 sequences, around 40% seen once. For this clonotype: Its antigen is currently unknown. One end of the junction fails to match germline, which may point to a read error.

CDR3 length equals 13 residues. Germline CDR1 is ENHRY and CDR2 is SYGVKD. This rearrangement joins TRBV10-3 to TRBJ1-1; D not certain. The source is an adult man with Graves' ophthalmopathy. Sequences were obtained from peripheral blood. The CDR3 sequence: CASSEGYSTEAFF. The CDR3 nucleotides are TGTGCCAGCAGTGAAGGATATAGCACTGAAGCTTTCTTT.